Listed below are T cell receptor beta chains from one sample, sequenced in a study of beta chain features in type 1 diabetes. Profiling relied on immunoSEQ multiplex PCR, and the TCRdb table lists in-frame clones only, not all of them. Of more than 150,000 clones listed, more than 10% are singletons. Sequencing used central memory CD4+ T cells from blood. Source of these receptors: a woman younger than 30 in good health. Both conserved end residues are trimmed from each CDR3. Only part of the rows carry a size: once, few, many, or a class if the clone is expanded.

V	size	J	CDR3
TRBV28	few	TRBJ2-1	ASRAGTYGEQF
TRBV4-3	few	TRBJ2-3	ASSQEGTGGTDTQY
TRBV7-9	few	TRBJ2-5	ASSRDYSGRETQY
TRBV19	-	TRBJ1-1	ASSNPGHQNTEAF
TRBV6-1	-	TRBJ1-5	ASGWTAQPQH
TRBV7-9	few	TRBJ2-7	ASSPGLAGVNEQY
TRBV7-3	-	TRBJ2-3	ASSSVPSTDTQY
TRBV11-3	-	TRBJ2-7	ASSLSGGNYEQY
TRBV18	few	TRBJ1-5	ASSRTGGAGQPQH
TRBV11-3	-	TRBJ2-2	ASSLGQGESGELF
TRBV5-1	few	TRBJ2-1	ASSLAPGGHNEQF
TRBV28	-	TRBJ1-3	ASSSTGTKY
TRBV5-1	-	TRBJ2-1	ASSLEGLAGSYPSYNEQF
TRBV28	few	TRBJ1-2	ASIHGQGYYGYT
TRBV28	few	TRBJ2-1	ASSPRDRGYNEQF
TRBV15	-	TRBJ2-5	ATSRDRGTSGTQY
TRBV9	-	TRBJ1-5	ASSVDEGGGQPQH
TRBV30	-	TRBJ2-1	AWSVRLAAYNEQF
TRBV19	few	TRBJ2-2	ASSIPWTGGANTGELF
TRBV30	few	TRBJ2-5	AWSTGRGTQY
TRBV6-5	-	TRBJ1-2	ASRPSRDSYGYT
TRBV6-5	once	TRBJ2-5	ASSEGRWGAQY
TRBV10-2	-	TRBJ2-5	ASSGGTAQWTQY
TRBV30	-	TRBJ2-2	ACVKPGQGNTGELF
TRBV6-1	few	TRBJ2-7	ASREDIAEEQY
TRBV11-2	-	TRBJ2-3	ASSVDFPDTQY
TRBV18	few	-	ASSRGEDEQY
TRBV14	few	TRBJ2-5	ASSQAGIGGHSAQY
TRBV7-2	-	TRBJ2-3	ASSLQGGAPRDTQY
TRBV27	-	TRBJ2-1	ASIPYLGASYNEQF
TRBV4-2	-	TRBJ2-2	ASSQDHREDGELF
TRBV18	-	TRBJ1-1	ASSSTGRNEAF
TRBV5-4	few	TRBJ2-7	ASSRRGQEYYEQY
TRBV5-1	-	TRBJ2-5	ASSRGLQETQY
TRBV5-1	-	TRBJ1-1	ASSFPEDRAEAF
TRBV28	-	TRBJ2-7	ASSLPHKRGEQY
TRBV6-5	-	TRBJ2-4	ASSYESGRVPNIQY
TRBV4-1	-	TRBJ2-4	ASRDTWALRPNIQY
TRBV5-1	-	TRBJ2-1	ASSLDGGGEQF
TRBV7-2	few	TRBJ1-2	ASSLGQGARGYT
TRBV5-1	few	TRBJ2-7	ASKTSISSYEQY
TRBV2	few	TRBJ1-1	ASSPRQGAGGEAF
TRBV2	-	TRBJ2-7	ASSDASASSYEQY
TRBV7-2	-	TRBJ1-2	ASSPYRVNYGYT
TRBV6-5	-	TRBJ2-7	AISGRADYEQY
TRBV2	-	TRBJ2-2	ASRAGDTYTGELF
TRBV11-2	few	TRBJ2-1	ASSFTEGGEQF
TRBV2	-	TRBJ2-1	ASRGTSGRSLEQF
TRBV9	few	TRBJ2-3	ASSSSSSFGDTQY
TRBV6-5	-	TRBJ2-1	ASSPGLAGGQF
TRBV29-1	-	-	SVSSRGGISYEQY
TRBV19	few	TRBJ1-2	ASSRQGEGGYGYT
TRBV2	-	TRBJ2-1	ASSGEGHRNNEQF
TRBV6-6	-	TRBJ1-1	ASSYSTKTEAF
TRBV6-6	-	TRBJ1-2	ASSYGGGTNYGYT
TRBV19	-	TRBJ2-7	ATREGGSYEQY
TRBV2	-	TRBJ1-2	ASSEGASTYGYT